The 9 T cell receptor beta chains below were found in one sample sequenced in a study of blood T cell repertoires in COVID-19. Sequencing was performed with immunoSEQ multiplex PCR; in TCRdb, only in-frame clones are kept and a portion is missing. The repertoire has tens of thousands of clones, about nine tenths of them found once; the top ten carry 15% to 18%. Specimen: peripheral blood. These TCRs come from a man in his 70s with active COVID-19.

J is TRBJ2-7 and V is TRBV6-4, with D possibly being TRBD1 (5 bases). This CDR3 region has 14 residues. Deletions cut 9 bases from V and 4 bases from J, with 19 bases between. In germline, CDR1 is MRHNA, CDR2 SNTAGT. The CDR3 coding sequence is TGTGCCAGGATGAGTCGACAGCCCGATTACGAGCAGTACTTC. This encodes CARMSRQPDYEQYF.

The chain employs TRBV7-9 and TRBJ1-1; 9 bases are shared with TRBD1. In germline, CDR1 is SEHNR, CDR2 FQNEAQ (reference sequence). The CDR3 is made up of 15 amino acids. The trim removed 5 bases at V and 1 base at J, leaving 5 bases unmatched. CDR3 in amino acids: CASSPTDRGNTEAFF. The CDR3 bases are TGTGCCAGCAGCCCGACGGACAGGGGGAACACTGAAGCTTTCTTT.

CDR3 sequence (DNA): TGTGCAAGTCGCTTAGATCACTGTAGATCCCATGCCGAGCAGTACTTC. This translates into CASRLDHCRSHAEQYF. V gene TRBV12-2 combines with J gene TRBJ2-7; the DNA was not used to check the table's D call, TRBD2. TRBV12-2 is labeled a pseudogene. CDR3 length: 16 residues.

The rearrangement uses TRBV7-8 and TRBJ2-4, with TRBD1 identical over 10 bases. V gave up 5 bases and J gave up 8 bases; unmatched junction bases: 6. The CDR3 is 14 residues long. CDR1 SGHVS and CDR2 FQNEAQ come from the germline V gene. The CDR3, as DNA: TGTGCCAGCAGCAAGGGACAGGGGAACTACATTCAGTACTTC. Protein sequence: CASSKGQGNYIQYF.

The genes are TRBV5-4 and TRBJ2-3, with a possible D match to TRBD1 (6 bases). Looked up from germline, CDR1 is SGHNT and CDR2 is YYREEE (reference sequence). The CDR3 spans 14 residues. Trimming removed 3 bases at V and 1 base at J, with 9 bases between. The CDR3 nucleotides read TGTGCCAGCAGCTCACAGGGCCGCACAGATACGCAGTATTTT. As protein: CASSSQGRTDTQYF.

This clone was seen just once. Here the CDR3 DNA reads TGTGCCACGATACAGGGGGATCGCACTGAAGCTTTCTTT. The encoded protein is CATIQGDRTEAFF. The chain is built from TRBV19 and TRBJ1-1; 8 nucleotides align to TRBD1. The CDR3 sequence is 13 residues long. Unmatched junction bases numbered 8, after V lost 10 bases and J lost 4 bases. From germline, CDR1 is LNHDA and CDR2 SQIVND (reference sequence).

This chain joins TRBV19 and TRBJ1-4; the D gene is possibly TRBD1 (6 bases). Germline V gives CDR1 LNHDA, CDR2 SQIVND (reference sequence). V was trimmed by 6 bases and J by 12 bases, leaving 11 bases between them. This CDR3 has 11 residues. CDR3 amino acids: CASRWGGQLFF. The CDR3 region has the DNA TGTGCCAGTAGATGGGGGGGCCAACTGTTTTTT. Together with reference TRBV19 and TRBJ1-4, the CDR3 gives the full variable domain: DGGITQSPKYLFRKEGQNVTLSCEQNLNHDAMYWYRQDPGQGLRLIYYSQIVNDFQKGDIAEGYSVSREKKESFPLTVTSAQKNPTAFYLCASRWGGQLFFGSGTQLSVL.

V usage is TRBV29-1 and J usage is TRBJ2-7; 7 bases are shared with TRBD1. Germline values: CDR1 SQVTM, CDR2 ANQGSEA. Trimming cost V 6 bases and J 7 bases; bases outside gene matches: 15. This CDR3 is built from 14 residues. The CDR3: CSVAFDRVVREQYF. CDR3 sequence (DNA): TGCAGCGTAGCCTTCGACAGGGTTGTAAGAGAGCAGTACTTC.

The chain links TRBV9 to TRBJ2-2; 9 nucleotides line up with TRBD2. V lost 3 bases, J lost 0 bases, and 3 bases stayed unmatched. The CDR3 loop spans 16 amino acids. Germline V CDR1 and CDR2: SGDLS, YYNGEE. The DNA for the CDR3 is TGTGCCAGCAGCGGTAGCGGGGGCACGAACACCGGGGAGCTGTTTTTT. This sequence encodes CASSGSGGTNTGELFF.